Listed below are T cell receptor beta chains from one sample, sequenced in a study of blood T cell repertoires in COVID-19. Method: immunoSEQ multiplex PCR; TCRdb's copy keeps in-frame clones and lacks some. The sample consists of roughly 12,000 clones, more than 65% of them appearing once. Source material: peripheral blood. The receptors derive from a man at least 80 years old with acute or convalescent COVID-19. CDR3s include the opening cysteine and the closing phenylalanine or tryptophan. Each record gives: J gene, V gene, CDR3 protein.

>TRBJ2-7|TRBV7-9
CASSKGQRGYEQYF
>TRBJ2-3|TRBV7-9
CATASRTDTQYF
>TRBJ2-3|TRBV7-9
CASSLGQHAVGTDTQYF
>TRBJ2-2|TRBV23-1
CASSQEGPNGELFF
>TRBJ1-1|TRBV7-9
CASSSQGVNTEAFF
>TRBJ2-3|TRBV21-1
CASSKGTDTQYF
>TRBJ2-2|TRBV6-5
CATRAGGTGELFF
>TRBJ1-3|TRBV9
CASSEKGFKGNTIYF
>TRBJ2-6|TRBV7-9
CASSARQGSSGANVLTF
>TRBJ1-5|TRBV6-1
CASSEAGGERRQPQHF
>TRBJ1-2|TRBV9
CASSGPTANYGYTF
>TRBJ2-7|TRBV6-5
CASRSGQAGSYEQYF
>TRBJ2-7|TRBV6-2/TRBV6-3
CASSTTSGAYEQYF
>TRBJ2-7|TRBV6-5
CASSSGDSHYEQYF
>TRBJ2-2|TRBV12-3/TRBV12-4
CASAGPRTGELFF
>TRBJ1-2|TRBV7-9
CASALRGGVYTF
>TRBJ2-7|TRBV5-1
CASSSGGRNSYEQYF
>TRBJ2-3|TRBV28
CAITSGGASTDTQYF
>TRBJ2-7|TRBV6-5
CASSYSRLASYEQYF
>TRBJ2-2|TRBV28
CASSHPTGEPGELFF
>TRBJ2-5|TRBV2
CASSLFGRGRQETQYF
>TRBJ2-5|TRBV2
CASSESRGIGTQYF
>TRBJ1-1|TRBV28
CASSPYPTGNTEAFF
>TRBJ2-1|TRBV11-2
CASSLVGSYNEQFF
>TRBJ2-7|TRBV7-9
CASSSTGSYEQYF
>TRBJ2-3|TRBV3-1/TRBV3-2
CASSQERTSMVSYTQYF
>TRBJ1-5|TRBV7-6
CASGPGWPQHF
>TRBJ2-3|TRBV5-5
CASSLGWYVRRGADTQYF
>TRBJ1-4|TRBV5-4
CASSSGTGLQSEKLFF
>TRBJ1-4|TRBV25-1
CASEGTGNEKLFF
>TRBJ2-3|TRBV7-2
CASSLVGLAGGTDTQYF
>TRBJ1-2|TRBV7-9
CASTRGGGLDGYTF
>TRBJ2-2|TRBV28
CASSLTGGNTGELFF
>TRBJ2-7|TRBV18
CASSPSSTYEQYF
>TRBJ2-7|TRBV19
CASGGQLSYEQYF
>TRBJ2-7|TRBV12-3/TRBV12-4
CASSLKARGGQYF
>TRBJ2-3|TRBV7-7
CASSQGLAGRDTQYF
>TRBJ1-2|TRBV20-1
CSASAGNGYTF
>TRBJ1-4|TRBV14
CASSQDMGEANEKLFF
>TRBJ2-7|TRBV9
CASSRSTGPSYEQYF
>TRBJ2-7|TRBV7-2
CASMPEVYAYEQYF
>TRBJ1-2|TRBV5-4
CASSLTMDNYGYTF
>TRBJ2-3|TRBV2
CATTPTSGSDTQYF
>TRBJ2-2|TRBV6-2/TRBV6-3
CASSPHSRGGTGELFF
>TRBJ2-3|TRBV12-5
CASGKATTDTQYF
>TRBJ2-6|TRBV6-6
CASSPGLAGSSGANVLTF
>TRBJ2-3|TRBV5-4
CASSSAWEGDTQYF
>TRBJ1-1|TRBV24-1
CASPGNTEAFF
>TRBJ1-3|TRBV20-1
CSASQGATIYF
>TRBJ1-6|TRBV30
CAWSGHPNSPLHF
>TRBJ1-5|TRBV19
CASSISHRGFQPQHF
>TRBJ1-2|TRBV9
CASSVAGDAGYTF
>TRBJ2-5|TRBV6-6
CASSYSGGEYQETQYF
>TRBJ1-4|TRBV2
CASSGGPGTNEKLFF
>TRBJ1-1|TRBV2
CASSEAGQGDNTEAFF
>TRBJ2-4|TRBV19
CASSMQAGKNIQYF